The 16 T cell receptor beta chains below were found in one sample sequenced in a study of identical twins. TCRdb reprocessed the 5' RACE reads via MiXCR and lists one record per CDR3 protein. The sample consists of roughly 700,000 distinct CDR3 sequences, more than 6.5% of them appearing once. These data also featured in a second study, about yellow fever vaccine responses in identical twins.

The sample consisted of PBMCs. Receptors originate from a young woman in good health.

This chain connects TRBV20-1 to TRBJ2-2; 8 bases align to TRBD2. The CDR3 runs to 14 residues. Germline V gives CDR1 DFQATT, CDR2 SNEGSKA (reference sequence). With 6 bases clipped from V and 0 bases from J, the junction kept 3 bases outside the gene matches. The CDR3 loop reads CSAVAGPNTGELFF. The CDR3 nucleotides are TGCAGTGCAGTAGCGGGGCCGAACACCGGGGAGCTGTTTTTT.

This rearrangement joins TRBV29-1 to TRBJ2-7; D is perhaps TRBD1 (5 bases). Trimming pared 7 bases from V and 4 bases from J, leaving 26 bases between. Germline V gene data show CDR1 as SQVTM and CDR2 as ANQGSEA. The CDR3 spans 16 residues. The CDR3 coding sequence is TGCAGCGCGCTACGGGCAGGGCAAACCCTCCAATACGAGCAGTACTTC. It codes for CSALRAGQTLQYEQYF.

This clonotype was found a few times. The genes are TRBV7-8 and TRBJ1-2; D is perhaps TRBD1 (6 bases). The CDR3 is 13 residues long. The V and J ends lost 6 bases and 5 bases respectively, with 13 bases between them. CDR1 is SGHVS and CDR2 is FQNEAQ in the germline V gene. CDR3 residues: CASSYVGQYGYTF. In DNA, the CDR3 is TGTGCCAGCAGTTACGTAGGACAGTATGGCTACACCTTC.

The count of this clonotype is one. The V and J genes are TRBV12-3 or TRBV12-4 and TRBJ2-2, with TRBD1 matching 9 bases. V dropped 4 bases and J dropped 6; count of bases not matched to a gene: 6. The length of the CDR3 is 15 residues. The CDR3 region is CASSYHRGQAGELFF. The DNA for the CDR3 is TGTGCCAGCAGTTACCACAGGGGGCAAGCCGGGGAGCTGTTTTTT.

The chain couples TRBV12-3 or TRBV12-4 to TRBJ1-1; 7 nucleotides line up with TRBD1. CDR3 length: 13 residues. The trim removed 8 bases at V and 7 bases at J, leaving 10 bases unmatched. The CDR3 coding sequence is TGTGCCAGCGGCTCGGACAGGTCTTATGAAGCTTTCTTT. Its translation is CASGSDRSYEAFF.

This clonotype was detected only a few times. This chain joins TRBV7-9 and TRBJ1-1; D ambiguous. The CDR3 totals 12 residues. Germline V gene sequence: CDR1 SEHNR, CDR2 FQNEAQ (reference sequence). Trimming cost V 7 bases and J 6 bases, with 12 bases left between them. In DNA form, the CDR3 reads TGTGCCAGCACCACAACATTGGCTGAAGCTTTCTTT. Translating it yields CASTTTLAEAFF.

There are a few counts of this clonotype. The V gene is TRBV2, the J gene TRBJ2-6; 8 bases agree with TRBD1. The length of the CDR3 is 18 residues. The germline V gene encodes CDR1 SNHLY and CDR2 FYNNEI. Germline trimming cut 6 bases from V and 1 base from J; bases unmatched to any gene: 11. The CDR3 DNA follows: TGTGCCAGCAGGTTACCGGGACAGGCGATTTCTGGGGCCAACGTCCTGACTTTC. Translation: CASRLPGQAISGANVLTF.

This clonotype was counted many times. The chain combines TRBV24-1 with TRBJ1-5, with TRBD1 matching 11 bases. The J segment lost 5 bases and the V segment lost 5 bases, leaving 1 base of the junction unmatched. Germline loops: CDR1 KGHDR, CDR2 SFDVKD. The CDR3 loop spans 14 amino acids. CDR3 nucleotides: TGTGCCACCAGTGGGACAGGGGGCGATCAGCCCCAGCATTTT. Residues: CATSGTGGDQPQHF.

This clonotype was picked up a small number of times. The V gene is TRBV15, the J gene TRBJ2-5, with D unclear. Germline CDR1 and CDR2: LNHNV and YYDKDF (reference sequence). The ends were cut back, 0 bases at V and 3 bases at J, with 17 bases in the middle. The CDR3 length is 17 residues. The CDR3 bases are TGTGCCACCAGCAGAGAAGATAAAGTTGCGATTAAAGAGACCCAGTACTTC. This gives the protein CATSREDKVAIKETQYF.

This clonotype was counted only a few times. The chain links TRBV28 to TRBJ2-4, with TRBD2 matching 7 bases. Losses at the gene ends were 7 bases for V and 2 bases for J; bases not matched to a gene: 11. This CDR3 has 16 amino acids. Per the germline V gene, CDR1 is MDHEN and CDR2 is SYDVKM. The chain's CDR3 is CASTFGQGGSKNIQYF. In nucleotides, the CDR3 is TGTGCCAGCACTTTCGGCCAGGGAGGGTCCAAAAACATTCAGTACTTC.

V and J are TRBV24-1 and TRBJ2-7; D call uncertain. Trimming stripped 5 bases from V and 0 bases from J, with 7 bases between. CDR3 length: 13 amino acids. Germline CDR1 KGHDR, CDR2 SFDVKD. The CDR3 reads CATSAHSSYEQYF. DNA of the CDR3: TGTGCCACCAGTGCACACAGCTCCTACGAGCAGTACTTC.

This clonotype was counted many times. The chain carries TRBV7-2 and TRBJ2-1, with TRBD1 as a possible D gene (5 bases). Germline V lookup: CDR1 SGHTA, CDR2 FQGNSA. The CDR3 consists of 13 residues. Between the trimmed V and J ends, which lost 5 bases and 1 base, there was a span of 6 bases. Here the CDR3 DNA reads TGTGCCAGCAGCCGACAGTCCTACAATGAGCAGTTCTTC. As protein: CASSRQSYNEQFF.

The chain recombines TRBV20-1 with TRBJ2-3; unclear D gene. V was pared by 6 bases and J by 2 bases, with 9 bases between. The germline gives CDR1 DFQATT, CDR2 SNEGSKA (reference sequence). CDR3 length equals 12 residues. CDR3 bases: TGCAGTGCCCGTCGGCCCACAGATACGCAGTATTTT. Its translation: CSARRPTDTQYF.

This chain joins TRBV6-1 and TRBJ2-4; D is ambiguous. Trimming took 6 bases from V and 0 from J, leaving 12 bases between them. Per the germline V gene, CDR1 is MNHNS and CDR2 is SASEGT. The length of the CDR3 is 15 residues. The CDR3 loop is CASSSDTVAKNIQYF. The CDR3 nucleotides read TGTGCCAGCAGCTCAGATACAGTAGCCAAAAACATTCAGTACTTC.

This clonotype was picked up a small number of times. The V gene is TRBV3-1, the J gene TRBJ2-7, with 9 bases aligning to TRBD2. J gave up 2 bases and V 1 base, and 3 bases lay outside the gene matches. The CDR3 extends over 15 amino acids. Germline V gives CDR1 LGHDT, CDR2 YNNKEL (reference sequence). The chain's CDR3 is CASSQVSGGPYEQYF. The CDR3 region has the DNA TGTGCCAGCAGCCAAGTTAGCGGGGGACCCTACGAGCAGTACTTC.

This clonotype was picked up many times. The CDR3 sequence is CAWTIGTSGTEQFF. The CDR3 nucleotides are TGTGCCTGGACAATCGGGACTAGCGGGACTGAGCAGTTCTTC. The V gene is TRBV30, the J gene TRBJ2-1, with 13 bases identical to TRBD2. Germline V gene data show CDR1 as GTSNPN and CDR2 as SVGIG (reference sequence). The CDR3 sequence is 14 residues long. Trimming cost V 4 bases and J 9 bases; bases outside gene matches: 6.